The rows below give T cell receptor beta chains drawn from one sample of a study of shared clonotypes between healthy human individuals. Data came from immunoSEQ multiplex PCR; TCRdb stores just in-frame clones and leaves some out. The table shows millions of clones, with roughly nine tenths occurring only once. The sample consisted of naive CD4+ T cells sorted from blood. The source of these receptors is a man aged 18 to 29 in good health. Both conserved end residues are part of each CDR3. D genes are given only for firm matches. Rows may omit the clone size; those that give it use once, few, many or a size class.

len: 15; abundance: NA; v_gene: TRBV19; d_gene: TRBD1; j_gene: TRBJ2-7; CDR3aa: CASSLIPGGLHEQYF; CDR3nt: TGTGCCAGTAGTCTTATTCCAGGGGGTCTTCACGAGCAGTACTTC
len: 13; abundance: NA; v_gene: TRBV5-1; d_gene: NA; j_gene: TRBJ2-5; CDR3aa: CASSLEGLETQYF; CDR3nt: TGCGCCAGCAGCTTAGAGGGGTTGGAGACCCAGTACTTC
len: 13; abundance: NA; v_gene: TRBV30; d_gene: NA; j_gene: TRBJ2-7; CDR3aa: CAWRAQGYYEQYF; CDR3nt: TGTGCCTGGAGGGCACAGGGTTACTACGAGCAGTACTTC
len: 15; abundance: once; v_gene: TRBV7-2; d_gene: TRBD1; j_gene: TRBJ1-1; CDR3aa: CASSRDRVETNEAFF; CDR3nt: TGTGCCAGCAGCCGGGACAGGGTCGAAACCAATGAAGCTTTCTTT
len: 15; abundance: NA; v_gene: TRBV9; d_gene: NA; j_gene: TRBJ1-2; CDR3aa: CASSGPGPGDYGYTF; CDR3nt: TGTGCCAGCAGCGGACCGGGACCCGGGGACTATGGCTACACCTTC
len: 12; abundance: NA; v_gene: TRBV28; d_gene: NA; j_gene: TRBJ1-1; CDR3aa: CASSFHQGKAFF; CDR3nt: TGTGCCAGCAGTTTTCATCAGGGTAAGGCTTTCTTT
len: 15; abundance: NA; v_gene: TRBV5-4; d_gene: NA; j_gene: TRBJ1-3; CDR3aa: CASTTTGPSGNTIYF; CDR3nt: TGTGCCAGCACAACCACAGGGCCTTCTGGAAACACCATATATTTT
len: 13; abundance: NA; v_gene: TRBV30; d_gene: NA; j_gene: TRBJ1-5; CDR3aa: CAWSVASNQPQHF; CDR3nt: TGTGCCTGGAGTGTAGCCAGCAATCAGCCCCAGCATTTT
len: 14; abundance: NA; v_gene: TRBV19; d_gene: TRBD1; j_gene: TRBJ2-7; CDR3aa: CASSRDRDKNEQYF; CDR3nt: TGTGCCAGTAGTAGAGACAGGGACAAAAACGAGCAGTACTTC
len: 14; abundance: NA; v_gene: TRBV6-6; d_gene: TRBD1; j_gene: TRBJ1-1; CDR3aa: CASSERTGNTEAFF; CDR3nt: TGTGCCAGCAGTGAGAGGACAGGGAACACTGAAGCTTTCTTT
len: 13; abundance: NA; v_gene: TRBV30; d_gene: NA; j_gene: TRBJ1-5; CDR3aa: CAWASGKVMPQHF; CDR3nt: TGTGCCTGGGCAAGCGGGAAGGTGATGCCCCAGCATTTT
len: 13; abundance: NA; v_gene: TRBV5-4; d_gene: NA; j_gene: TRBJ2-7; CDR3aa: CASSLGAIYEQYF; CDR3nt: TGTGCCAGCAGCTTGGGGGCGATCTACGAGCAGTACTTC
len: 13; abundance: NA; v_gene: TRBV27; d_gene: NA; j_gene: TRBJ1-6; CDR3aa: CASSFLDNSPLHF; CDR3nt: TGTGCCAGCAGTTTCTTAGATAATTCACCCCTCCACTTT
len: 15; abundance: once; v_gene: TRBV11-2; d_gene: TRBD2; j_gene: TRBJ2-3; CDR3aa: CASSLAGEKADTQYF; CDR3nt: TGTGCCAGCAGTTTGGCGGGGGAGAAGGCAGATACGCAGTATTTT
len: 12; abundance: NA; v_gene: TRBV5-1; d_gene: NA; j_gene: TRBJ2-7; CDR3aa: CASSMQGSEQYF; CDR3nt: TGCGCCAGCAGCATGCAAGGTTCCGAGCAGTACTTC
len: 13; abundance: NA; v_gene: TRBV30; d_gene: NA; j_gene: TRBJ1-4; CDR3aa: CAWSVRTNEKLFF; CDR3nt: TGTGCCTGGAGTGTACGAACTAATGAAAAACTGTTTTTT
len: 16; abundance: NA; v_gene: TRBV18; d_gene: TRBD2; j_gene: TRBJ2-1; CDR3aa: CASSPTGLAGGVEQFF; CDR3nt: TGTGCCAGCTCACCAACTGGACTAGCGGGAGGGGTTGAGCAGTTCTTC
len: 15; abundance: NA; v_gene: TRBV6-5; d_gene: TRBD1; j_gene: TRBJ2-1; CDR3aa: CASSYSDRVVNEQFF; CDR3nt: TGTGCCAGCAGTTATTCGGACAGGGTGGTAAATGAGCAGTTCTTC
len: 13; abundance: NA; v_gene: TRBV9; d_gene: NA; j_gene: TRBJ2-1; CDR3aa: CASSVGLPAEQFF; CDR3nt: TGTGCCAGCAGCGTAGGGCTTCCCGCTGAGCAGTTCTTC
len: 14; abundance: NA; v_gene: TRBV4-1; d_gene: TRBD2; j_gene: TRBJ2-1; CDR3aa: CASSPGLASDEQFF; CDR3nt: TGCGCCAGCAGCCCGGGACTAGCTTCCGATGAGCAGTTCTTC
len: 12; abundance: NA; v_gene: TRBV28; d_gene: NA; j_gene: TRBJ2-6; CDR3aa: CASNSGANVLTF; CDR3nt: TGTGCCAGCAACTCTGGGGCCAACGTCCTGACTTTC
len: 12; abundance: NA; v_gene: TRBV9; d_gene: NA; j_gene: TRBJ2-3; CDR3aa: CASSATPNTQYF; CDR3nt: TGTGCCAGCAGCGCCACCCCTAATACGCAGTATTTT
len: 14; abundance: NA; v_gene: TRBV9; d_gene: NA; j_gene: TRBJ2-2; CDR3aa: CASSVGPDTGELFF; CDR3nt: TGTGCCAGCAGCGTCGGGCCCGACACCGGGGAGCTGTTTTTT